This TCR beta chain stems from a study of shared clonotypes between healthy human individuals. The investigators split CD4+ cells into a CD45RA+ naive subset and a CD45RA-negative memory subset. There are 15 residues in the CDR3. Germline CDR1 and CDR2: SEHNR and FQNEAQ (reference sequence). V was pared by 4 bases and J by 7 bases, with 12 bases of the junction left unmatched. The authors ran the assay at deep level. The table came from immunoSEQ multiplex PCR; TCRdb's copy has only in-frame clones and leaves some out. The table shows 2,500,000 or so clones, with about 90% occurring only once. The sequencing input was naive CD4+ T cells from PBMCs. Noted subset: CD45RA+ positively selected. The genes are TRBV7-9 and TRBJ2-7, with 8 bases lining up with TRBD2. This TCR was recovered from a man aged 18 to 29 in good health. Some clones in this sample may be carry-over from other donors' samples. CDR3 sequence: CASSSRGRNQWEQYF. DNA for the CDR3: TGTGCCAGCAGCTCCCGCGGGAGGAATCAATGGGAGCAGTACTTC.